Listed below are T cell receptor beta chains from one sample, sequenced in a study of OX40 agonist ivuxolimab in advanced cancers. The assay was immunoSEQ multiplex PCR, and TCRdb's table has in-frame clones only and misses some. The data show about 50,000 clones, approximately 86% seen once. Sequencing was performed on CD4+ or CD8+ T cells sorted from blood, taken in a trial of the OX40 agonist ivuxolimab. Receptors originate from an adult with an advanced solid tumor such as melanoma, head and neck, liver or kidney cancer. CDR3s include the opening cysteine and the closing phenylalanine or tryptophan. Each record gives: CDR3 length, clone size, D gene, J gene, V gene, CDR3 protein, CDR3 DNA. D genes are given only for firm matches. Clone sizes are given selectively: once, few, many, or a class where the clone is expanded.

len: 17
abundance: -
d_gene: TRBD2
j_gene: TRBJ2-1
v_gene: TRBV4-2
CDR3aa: CASSQDPAGGPRDEQFF
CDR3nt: TGTGCCAGCAGCCAAGACCCAGCGGGAGGGCCGAGGGATGAGCAGTTCTTC

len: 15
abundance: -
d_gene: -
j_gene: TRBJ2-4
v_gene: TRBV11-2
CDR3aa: CASSYLYEAKNIQYF
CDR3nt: TGTGCCAGCAGCTACTTATACGAAGCCAAAAACATTCAGTACTTC

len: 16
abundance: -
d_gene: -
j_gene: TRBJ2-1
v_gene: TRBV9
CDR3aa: CASSVRAGALNNEQFF
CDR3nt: TGTGCCAGCAGCGTGAGGGCCGGGGCCTTAAACAATGAGCAGTTCTTC

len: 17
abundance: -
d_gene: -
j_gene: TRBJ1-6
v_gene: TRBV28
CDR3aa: CASSLHLTSSYNSPLHF
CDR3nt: TGTGCCAGCAGTTTGCACCTCACGAGCTCTTATAATTCACCCCTCCACTTT

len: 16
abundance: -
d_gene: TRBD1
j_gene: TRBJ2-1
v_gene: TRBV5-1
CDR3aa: CASSLRAGQGRDEQFF
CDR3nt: TGCGCCAGCAGCTTACGTGCGGGACAGGGTAGGGATGAGCAGTTCTTC

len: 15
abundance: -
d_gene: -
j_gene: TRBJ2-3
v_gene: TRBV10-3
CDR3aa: CAISESGETTDTQYF
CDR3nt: TGTGCCATCAGTGAGTCTGGGGAAACCACAGATACGCAGTATTTT

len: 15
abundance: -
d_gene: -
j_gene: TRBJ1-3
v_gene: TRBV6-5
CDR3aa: CASRRSGEAGNTIYF
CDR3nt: TGTGCCAGCAGACGCTCGGGGGAGGCTGGAAACACCATATATTTT

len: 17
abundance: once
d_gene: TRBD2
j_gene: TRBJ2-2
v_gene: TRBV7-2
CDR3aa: CASSRGGGGAPTGELFF
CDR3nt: TGTGCCAGCAGCAGAGGGGGCGGGGGGGCCCCCACCGGGGAGCTGTTTTTT

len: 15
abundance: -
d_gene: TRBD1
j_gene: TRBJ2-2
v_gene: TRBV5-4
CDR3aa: CASSSGQGSAGELFF
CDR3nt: TGTGCCAGCAGCTCGGGACAGGGCTCGGCCGGGGAGCTGTTTTTT

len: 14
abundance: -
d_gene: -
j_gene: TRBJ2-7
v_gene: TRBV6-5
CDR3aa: CASSPVGGDYEQYF
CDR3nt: TGTGCCAGCAGCCCGGTAGGGGGTGACTACGAGCAGTACTTC

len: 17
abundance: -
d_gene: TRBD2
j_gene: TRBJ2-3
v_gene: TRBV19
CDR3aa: CASSRLGLAGGSDTQYF
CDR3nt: TGTGCCAGTAGCCGACTCGGACTAGCGGGAGGTTCAGATACGCAGTATTTT

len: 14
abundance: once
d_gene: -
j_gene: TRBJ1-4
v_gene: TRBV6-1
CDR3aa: CASRKGPGNEKLFF
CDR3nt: TGTGCCAGCAGGAAAGGGCCCGGTAATGAAAAACTGTTTTTT

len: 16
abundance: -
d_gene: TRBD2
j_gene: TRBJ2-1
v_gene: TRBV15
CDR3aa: CATSLAGALTYNEQFF
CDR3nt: TGTGCCACCTCACTAGCGGGGGCCTTAACCTACAATGAGCAGTTCTTC

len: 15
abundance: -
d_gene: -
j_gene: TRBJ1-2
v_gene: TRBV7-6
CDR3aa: CASSPTLWGNYGYTF
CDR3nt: TGTGCCAGCAGCCCGACTCTCTGGGGGAACTATGGCTACACCTTC

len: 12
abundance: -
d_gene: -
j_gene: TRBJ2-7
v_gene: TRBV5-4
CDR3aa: CASSLADYEQYF
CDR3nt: TGTGCCAGCAGCTTGGCGGACTACGAGCAGTACTTC

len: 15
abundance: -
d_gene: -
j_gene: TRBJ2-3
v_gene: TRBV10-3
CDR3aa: CAISEEGVMADTQYF
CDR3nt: TGTGCCATCAGTGAAGAGGGGGTGATGGCAGATACGCAGTATTTT

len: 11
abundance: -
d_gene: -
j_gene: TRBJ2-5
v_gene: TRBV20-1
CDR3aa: CSTTRGATQYF
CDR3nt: TGCAGTACCACCCGGGGAGCGACCCAGTACTTC

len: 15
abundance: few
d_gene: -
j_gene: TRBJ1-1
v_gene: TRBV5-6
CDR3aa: CASTSKERAYTEAFF
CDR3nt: TGTGCCAGCACCTCGAAAGAACGGGCGTACACTGAAGCTTTCTTT

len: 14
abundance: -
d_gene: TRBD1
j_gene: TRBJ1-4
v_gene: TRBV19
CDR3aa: CASSKDRDNEKLFF
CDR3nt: TGTGCCAGTAGTAAGGACAGGGATAATGAAAAACTGTTTTTT

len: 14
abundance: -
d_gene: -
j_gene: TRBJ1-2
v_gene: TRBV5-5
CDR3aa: CASSLTGDPYGYTF
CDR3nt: TGTGCCAGCAGCTTGACGGGGGATCCCTATGGCTACACCTTC

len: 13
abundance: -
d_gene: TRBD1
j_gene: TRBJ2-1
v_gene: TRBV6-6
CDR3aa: CASRTGGGNEQFF
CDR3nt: TGTGCCAGCAGGACAGGGGGGGGCAATGAGCAGTTCTTC

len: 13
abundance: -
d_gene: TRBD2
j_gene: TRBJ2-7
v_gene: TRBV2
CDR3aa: CASSERGVAEQYF
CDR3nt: TGTGCCAGCAGTGAACGGGGGGTGGCCGAGCAGTACTTC

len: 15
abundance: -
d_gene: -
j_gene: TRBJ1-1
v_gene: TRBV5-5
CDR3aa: CASSASTGYNTEAFF
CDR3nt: TGTGCCAGCAGCGCATCGACCGGGTACAACACTGAAGCTTTCTTT

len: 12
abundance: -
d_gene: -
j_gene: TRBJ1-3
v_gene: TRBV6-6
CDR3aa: CASSPMGNTIYF
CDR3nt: TGTGCCAGCAGTCCCATGGGAAACACCATATATTTT

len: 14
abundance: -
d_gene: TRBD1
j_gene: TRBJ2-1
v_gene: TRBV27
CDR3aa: CASSARDSHNEQFF
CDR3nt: TGTGCCAGCAGTGCCCGGGACAGTCACAATGAGCAGTTCTTC

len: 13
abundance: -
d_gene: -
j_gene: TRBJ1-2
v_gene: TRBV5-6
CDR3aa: CASSLDGFYGYTF
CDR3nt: TGTGCCAGCAGCCTGGACGGATTCTATGGCTACACCTTC

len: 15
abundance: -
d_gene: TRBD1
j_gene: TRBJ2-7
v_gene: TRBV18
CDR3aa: CASSPGQGPSYEQYF
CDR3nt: TGTGCCAGCTCACCAGGACAGGGGCCTTCCTACGAGCAGTACTTC

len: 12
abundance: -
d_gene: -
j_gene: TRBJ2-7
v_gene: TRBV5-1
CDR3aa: CASSQSGDEQYF
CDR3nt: TGCGCCAGCAGCCAGTCTGGCGACGAGCAGTACTTC

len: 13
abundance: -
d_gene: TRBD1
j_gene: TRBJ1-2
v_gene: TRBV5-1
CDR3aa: CASSWGQSEGYTF
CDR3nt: TGCGCCAGCAGCTGGGGACAGTCGGAGGGCTACACCTTC

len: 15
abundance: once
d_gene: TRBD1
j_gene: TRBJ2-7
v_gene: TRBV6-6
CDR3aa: CASSPTGQSSYEQYF
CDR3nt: TGTGCCAGCAGTCCTACGGGACAGAGCTCCTACGAGCAGTACTTC

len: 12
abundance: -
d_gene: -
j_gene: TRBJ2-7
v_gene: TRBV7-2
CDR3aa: CASSPYSYEQYF
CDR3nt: TGTGCCAGCAGCCCATACTCCTACGAGCAGTACTTC

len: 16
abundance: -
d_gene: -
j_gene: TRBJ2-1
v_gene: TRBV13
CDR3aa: CASSLDAGLTYNEQFF
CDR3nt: TGTGCCAGCAGCTTAGACGCGGGTTTAACCTACAATGAGCAGTTCTTC

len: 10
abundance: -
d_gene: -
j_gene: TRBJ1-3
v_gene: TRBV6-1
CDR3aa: CASNPGKKYF
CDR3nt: TGTGCCAGCAATCCCGGAAAGAAATATTTT

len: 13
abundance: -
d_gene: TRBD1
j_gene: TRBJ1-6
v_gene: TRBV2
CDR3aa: CASHQGAGSPLHF
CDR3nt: TGTGCCAGTCACCAGGGGGCAGGTTCACCCCTCCACTTT

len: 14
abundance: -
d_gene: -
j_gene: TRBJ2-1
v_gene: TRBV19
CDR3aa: CASSIVRGSPEQFF
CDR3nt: TGTGCCAGTAGTATAGTTCGCGGATCACCCGAGCAGTTCTTC

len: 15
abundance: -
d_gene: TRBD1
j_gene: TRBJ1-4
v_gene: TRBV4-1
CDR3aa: CASSQDTGGNEKLFF
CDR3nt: TGCGCCAGCAGCCAAGATACAGGGGGTAATGAAAAACTGTTTTTT

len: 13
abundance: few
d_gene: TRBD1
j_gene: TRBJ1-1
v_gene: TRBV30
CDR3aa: CAWSRAGGTEAFF
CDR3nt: TGTGCCTGGAGCAGGGCAGGGGGCACTGAAGCTTTCTTT

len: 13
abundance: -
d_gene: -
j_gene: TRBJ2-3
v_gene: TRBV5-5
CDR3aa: CASSLVGLDTQYF
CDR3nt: TGTGCCAGCAGCTTGGTGGGATTAGATACGCAGTATTTT

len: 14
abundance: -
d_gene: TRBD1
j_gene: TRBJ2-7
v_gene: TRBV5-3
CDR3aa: CARSLGDRAYEQYF
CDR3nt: TGTGCCAGAAGCTTGGGGGACAGAGCCTACGAGCAGTACTTC

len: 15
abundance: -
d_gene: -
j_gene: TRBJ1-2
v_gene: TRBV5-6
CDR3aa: CASSYIGGNVYGYTF
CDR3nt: TGTGCCAGCAGCTATATAGGAGGGAATGTCTATGGCTACACCTTC

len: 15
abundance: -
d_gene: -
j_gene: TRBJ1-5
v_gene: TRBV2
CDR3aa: CASSEDRGSNQPQHF
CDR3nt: TGTGCCAGCAGTGAAGATAGGGGGAGCAATCAGCCCCAGCATTTT

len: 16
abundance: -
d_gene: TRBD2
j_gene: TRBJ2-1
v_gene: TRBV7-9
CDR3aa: CASSPWTSGSNNEQFF
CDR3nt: TGTGCCAGCAGCCCCTGGACTAGCGGGTCCAACAATGAGCAGTTCTTC

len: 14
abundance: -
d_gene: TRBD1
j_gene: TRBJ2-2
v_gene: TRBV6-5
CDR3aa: CASSRQGATGELFF
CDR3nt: TGTGCCAGCAGTAGACAGGGGGCCACCGGGGAGCTGTTTTTT

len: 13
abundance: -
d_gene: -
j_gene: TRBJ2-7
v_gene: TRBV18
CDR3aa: CASSLLPSYEQYF
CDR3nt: TGTGCCAGCTCACTCCTACCCTCCTACGAGCAGTACTTC

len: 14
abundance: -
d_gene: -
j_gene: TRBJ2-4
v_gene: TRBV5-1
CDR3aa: CASSLRGWDNIQYF
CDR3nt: TGCGCCAGCAGCTTGAGAGGCTGGGATAACATTCAGTACTTC

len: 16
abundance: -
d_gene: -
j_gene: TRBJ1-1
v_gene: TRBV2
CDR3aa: CASSEPPRTGYTEAFF
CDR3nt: TGTGCCAGCAGTGAACCCCCGAGAACAGGGTACACTGAAGCTTTCTTT

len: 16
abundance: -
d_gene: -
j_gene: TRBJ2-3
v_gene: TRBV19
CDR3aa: CASSIVDMGSTDTQYF
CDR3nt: TGTGCCAGTAGTATAGTCGATATGGGTAGCACAGATACGCAGTATTTT

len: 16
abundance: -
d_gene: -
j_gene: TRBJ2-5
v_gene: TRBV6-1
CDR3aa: CASSEALGTHQETQYF
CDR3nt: TGTGCCAGCAGTGAAGCCCTAGGGACTCACCAAGAGACCCAGTACTTC

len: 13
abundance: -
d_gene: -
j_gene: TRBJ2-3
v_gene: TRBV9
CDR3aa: CASSVAVADTQYF
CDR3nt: TGTGCCAGCAGCGTAGCTGTCGCAGATACGCAGTATTTT

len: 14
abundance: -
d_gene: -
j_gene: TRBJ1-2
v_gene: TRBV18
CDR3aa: CASSPPGWTYGYTF
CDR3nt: TGTGCCAGCTCACCCCCGGGATGGACCTATGGCTACACCTTC

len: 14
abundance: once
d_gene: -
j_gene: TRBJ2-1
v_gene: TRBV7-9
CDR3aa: CASSLHLVGNEQFF
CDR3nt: TGTGCCAGCAGCTTACATTTGGTCGGCAATGAGCAGTTCTTC

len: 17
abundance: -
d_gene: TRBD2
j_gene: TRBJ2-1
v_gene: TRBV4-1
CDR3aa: CASSQDLRLAGAGEQFF
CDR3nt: TGCGCCAGCAGCCAAGATCTTAGACTAGCGGGAGCGGGCGAGCAGTTCTTC

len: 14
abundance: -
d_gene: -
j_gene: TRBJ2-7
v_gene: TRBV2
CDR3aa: CASSYSGFAYEQYF
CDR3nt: TGTGCCAGCAGCTATTCGGGCTTTGCCTACGAGCAGTACTTC

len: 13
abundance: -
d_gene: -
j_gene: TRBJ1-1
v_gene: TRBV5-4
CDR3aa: CASSSTGSTEAFF
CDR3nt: TGTGCCAGCAGCTCCACAGGGAGCACTGAAGCTTTCTTT